A selection of T cell receptor beta chains follows, all from one sample in a study of T cell changes during pregnancy in multiple sclerosis. The assay was immunoSEQ multiplex PCR, and TCRdb's table has in-frame clones only and misses some. The sample carries 45,000 to 55,000 clones, roughly 92% recorded once. Specimen: peripheral blood, collected in the third trimester of pregnancy. Every receptor here comes from a female donor with multiple sclerosis, enrolled in a pregnancy study. The CDR3 runs from the conserved cysteine through the conserved F or W. Fields, in order: D gene, V gene, clone size, J gene, CDR3 DNA, CDR3 protein. The D gene is left open where the match is weak. Expanded clones get a size class; other rows say once, few or many, or leave the size out.

-	TRBV6-6	-	TRBJ1-2	TGTGCCAGCAGTTACTCGACGGGCTATGGCTACACCTTC	CASSYSTGYGYTF
TRBD2	TRBV18	-	TRBJ2-7	TGTGCCAGCTCATCGACTAGCGCCGAGACCCTATACGAGCAGTACTTC	CASSSTSAETLYEQYF
-	TRBV11-2	once	TRBJ2-7	TGTGCCAGCAGCTTATCCCCGGGGAGCTACGAGCAGTACTTC	CASSLSPGSYEQYF
TRBD1	TRBV14	-	TRBJ2-7	TGTGCCAGCAGCCAAGCTGGACAGGGGAATCAGTACTTC	CASSQAGQGNQYF
-	TRBV5-1	-	TRBJ2-2	TGCGCCAGCAAGAGGGACAACACGAACACCGGGGAGCTGTTTTTT	CASKRDNTNTGELFF
TRBD2	TRBV7-2	-	TRBJ2-5	TGTGCCAGCAGCTTAGCGACTAGCGGGAGGGACCAAGAGACCCAGTACTTC	CASSLATSGRDQETQYF
-	TRBV6-6	-	TRBJ1-2	TGTGCCAGCAGTCGGGACAATACTAACTATGGCTACACCTTC	CASSRDNTNYGYTF
-	TRBV28	-	TRBJ2-2	TGTGCCAGTCGGGGTCCGCCCGGGGAGCTGTTTTTT	CASRGPPGELFF
-	TRBV7-2	-	TRBJ2-7	TGTGCCAGCAGCGTACGAGACGAGCAGTACTTC	CASSVRDEQYF
-	TRBV20-1	once	TRBJ1-3	TGCAGTGTCAGAGGAGGAAACACCATATATTTT	CSVRGGNTIYF
-	TRBV19	-	TRBJ1-5	TGTGCCAGTAGTCCTCAGAATCAGCCCCAGCATTTT	CASSPQNQPQHF